The sequence of this TCR beta chain was determined in a study of T cells after yellow fever vaccination. This clonotype has at least ten counts. MiXCR, applied by TCRdb to the 5' RACE reads, yields one record per CDR3 protein. This sample has roughly 500,000 distinct CDR3 sequences, with around 21% found just once. The V end lost 3 bases, the J end lost 0 bases, and 9 bases lay between the germline ends. CDR1 is KGHSH, CDR2 LQKENI, per germline. This CDR3 spans 14 amino acids. The V and J genes are TRBV18 and TRBJ2-7; no reliable D call. The input for sequencing was PBMCs, taken 15 days after the yellow fever booster vaccination. This clonotype was obtained from a man aged 30 to 45 who received the YFV17D yellow fever vaccine. This CDR3 is CASSPGQLSYEQYF. In DNA, the CDR3 is TGTGCCAGCTCACCTGGGCAGCTCTCCTACGAGCAGTACTTC. The full variable domain, with the rest looked up from reference TRBV18 and TRBJ2-7, is NAGVMQNPRHLVRRRGQEARLRCSPMKGHSHVYWYRQLPEEGLKFMVYLQKENIIDESGMPKERFSAEFPKEGPSILRIQQVVRGDSAAYFCASSPGQLSYEQYFGPGTRLTVT.